This TCR beta chain was sequenced in a study of blood T cell repertoires in COVID-19. Turning to the study itself: Samples came from the United States, Italy and Spain, spanning acute and convalescent COVID-19.

Some clones are missing from TCRdb's copy, which holds only in-frame ones; the method was immunoSEQ multiplex PCR. The sample lists about 84,000 clones, approximately 83% occurring once. This CDR3 has 15 residues. V dropped 0 bases and J dropped 3; count of bases not matched to a gene: 3. CDR1 MNHEY and CDR2 SVGAGI come from the germline V gene. V and J are TRBV6-5 and TRBJ2-7; TRBD1 matches at 9 bases. Sequenced: peripheral blood. The origin of this receptor is a woman aged 80 or older with acute or convalescent COVID-19. The CDR3 region is CASSYSADRGYEQYF. In DNA form, the CDR3 reads TGTGCCAGCAGTTACTCCGCGGACAGGGGCTACGAGCAGTACTTC.